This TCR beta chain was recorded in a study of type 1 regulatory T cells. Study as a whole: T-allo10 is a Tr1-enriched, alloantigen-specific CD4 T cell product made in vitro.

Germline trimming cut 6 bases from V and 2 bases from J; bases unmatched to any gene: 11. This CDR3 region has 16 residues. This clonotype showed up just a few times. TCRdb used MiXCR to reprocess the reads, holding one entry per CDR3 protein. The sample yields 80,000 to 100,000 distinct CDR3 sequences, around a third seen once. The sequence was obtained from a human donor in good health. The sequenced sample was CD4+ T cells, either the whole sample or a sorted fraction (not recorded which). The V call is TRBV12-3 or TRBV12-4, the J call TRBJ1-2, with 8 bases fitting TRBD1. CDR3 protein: CASRGTGQAINYGYTF. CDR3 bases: TGTGCCAGCAGGGGAACGGGACAGGCCATAAACTATGGCTACACCTTC.